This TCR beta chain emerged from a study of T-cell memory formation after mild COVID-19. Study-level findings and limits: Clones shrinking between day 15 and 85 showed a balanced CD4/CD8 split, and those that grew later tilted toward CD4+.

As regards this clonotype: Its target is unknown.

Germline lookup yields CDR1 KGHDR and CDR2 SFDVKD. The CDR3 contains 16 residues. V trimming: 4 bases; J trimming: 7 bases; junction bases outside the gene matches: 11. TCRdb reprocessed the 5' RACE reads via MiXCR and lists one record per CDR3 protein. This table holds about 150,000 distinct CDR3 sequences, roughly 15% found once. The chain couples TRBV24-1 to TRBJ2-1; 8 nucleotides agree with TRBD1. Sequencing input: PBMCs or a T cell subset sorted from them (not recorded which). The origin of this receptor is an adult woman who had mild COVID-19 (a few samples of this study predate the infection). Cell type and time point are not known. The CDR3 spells CATSENLQGARNEQFF. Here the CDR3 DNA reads TGTGCCACCAGTGAAAATCTGCAGGGGGCCCGGAATGAGCAGTTCTTC.